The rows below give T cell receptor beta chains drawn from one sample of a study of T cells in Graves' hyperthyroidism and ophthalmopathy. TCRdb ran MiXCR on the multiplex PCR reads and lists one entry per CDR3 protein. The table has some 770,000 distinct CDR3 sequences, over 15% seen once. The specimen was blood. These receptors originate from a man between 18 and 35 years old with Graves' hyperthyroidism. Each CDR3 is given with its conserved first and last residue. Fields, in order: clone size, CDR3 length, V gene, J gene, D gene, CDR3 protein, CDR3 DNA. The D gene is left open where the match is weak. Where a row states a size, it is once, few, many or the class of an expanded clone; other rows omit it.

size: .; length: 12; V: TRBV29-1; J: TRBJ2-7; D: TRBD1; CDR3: CSAMDRAYEQYF; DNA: TGCAGCGCTATGGACAGGGCCTACGAGCAGTACTTC
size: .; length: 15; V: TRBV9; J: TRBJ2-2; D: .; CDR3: CASSTGRKDTGELFF; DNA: TGTGCCAGCAGCACCGGCAGGAAGGACACCGGGGAGCTGTTTTTT
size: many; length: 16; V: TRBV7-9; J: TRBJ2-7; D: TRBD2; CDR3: CASSQYETSGSYEQYF; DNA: TGTGCCAGCAGCCAATACGAGACTAGCGGGAGCTACGAGCAGTACTTC
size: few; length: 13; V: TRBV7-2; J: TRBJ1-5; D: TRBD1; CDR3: CASSKQGAQPQHF; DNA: TGTGCCAGCAGCAAACAGGGGGCTCAGCCCCAGCATTTT
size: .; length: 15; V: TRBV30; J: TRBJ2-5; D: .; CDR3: CAWSVQSGGQETQYF; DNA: TGTGCCTGGAGTGTACAGTCGGGCGGCCAAGAGACCCAGTACTTC
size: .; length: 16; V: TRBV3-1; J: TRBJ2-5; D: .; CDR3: CASSPPGPLRGETQYF; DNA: TGTGCCAGCAGCCCTCCCGGGCCCCTCCGGGGGGAGACCCAGTACTTC
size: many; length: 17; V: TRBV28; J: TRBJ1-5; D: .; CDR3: CASSLFRGGGFNQPQHF; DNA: TGTGCCAGCAGTTTGTTCCGAGGGGGTGGTTTCAATCAGCCCCAGCATTTT
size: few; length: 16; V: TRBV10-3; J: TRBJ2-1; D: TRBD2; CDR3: CAISERLAGPYNEQFF; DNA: TGTGCCATCAGTGAGAGACTAGCGGGACCCTACAATGAGCAGTTCTTC
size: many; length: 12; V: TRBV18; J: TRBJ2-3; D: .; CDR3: CASSPTPDTQYF; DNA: TGTGCCAGCTCACCTACTCCAGATACGCAGTATTTT
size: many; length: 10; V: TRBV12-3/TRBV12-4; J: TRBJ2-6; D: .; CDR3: CASSLKVLTF; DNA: TGTGCCAGCAGTTTAAAGGTCCTGACTTTC
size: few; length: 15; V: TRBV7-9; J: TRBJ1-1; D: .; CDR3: CASTKGGRRDTEAFF; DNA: TGTGCCAGCACCAAAGGAGGGCGTAGAGACACTGAAGCTTTCTTT
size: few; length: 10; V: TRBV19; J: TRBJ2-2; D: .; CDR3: CASGQGELFF; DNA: TGTGCCAGTGGACAGGGGGAGCTGTTTTTT
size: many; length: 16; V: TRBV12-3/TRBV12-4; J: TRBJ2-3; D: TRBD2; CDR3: CASSEAGLAGVDTQYF; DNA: TGTGCCAGCAGTGAAGCAGGACTAGCGGGAGTTGATACGCAGTATTTT
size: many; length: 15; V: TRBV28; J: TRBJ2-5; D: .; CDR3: CASSLRAGIQETQYF; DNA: TGTGCCAGCAGTTTACGTGCCGGGATCCAAGAGACCCAGTACTTC
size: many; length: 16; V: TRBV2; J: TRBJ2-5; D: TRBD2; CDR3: CASSLTSGNRGETQYF; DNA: TGTGCCAGCAGCCTTACTAGCGGGAATCGGGGAGAGACCCAGTACTTC
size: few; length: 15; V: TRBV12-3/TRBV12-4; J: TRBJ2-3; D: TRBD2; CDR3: CASRLAGVGRDTQYF; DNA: TGTGCCAGCAGGCTAGCGGGAGTAGGGAGAGATACGCAGTATTTT
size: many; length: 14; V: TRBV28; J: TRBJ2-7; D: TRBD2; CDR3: CASSLSGRIDEQYF; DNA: TGTGCCAGCAGTTTAAGCGGGAGGATCGACGAGCAGTACTTC
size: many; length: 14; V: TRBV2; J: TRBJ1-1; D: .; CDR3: CASSEWQQNTEAFF; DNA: TGTGCCAGCAGTGAATGGCAGCAAAACACTGAAGCTTTCTTT
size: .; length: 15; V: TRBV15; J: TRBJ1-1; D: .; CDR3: CATSRDRGAYTEAFF; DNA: TGTGCCACCAGCAGAGATCGGGGGGCCTATACTGAAGCTTTCTTT
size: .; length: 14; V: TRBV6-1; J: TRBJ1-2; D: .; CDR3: CASSDSGTNYGYTF; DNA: TGTGCCAGCAGTGATAGCGGGACAAACTATGGCTACACCTTC
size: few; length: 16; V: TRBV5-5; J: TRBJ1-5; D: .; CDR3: CASSGGVTSSNQPQHF; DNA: TGTGCCAGCAGCGGAGGGGTAACGAGTAGCAATCAGCCCCAGCATTTT
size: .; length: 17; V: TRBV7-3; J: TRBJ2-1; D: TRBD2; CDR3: CASSSSAQLARVDEQFF; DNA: TGTGCCAGCAGTTCGTCCGCCCAACTAGCGAGGGTTGATGAGCAGTTCTTC
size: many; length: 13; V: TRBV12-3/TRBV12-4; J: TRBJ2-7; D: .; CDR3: CASSPESSYEQYF; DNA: TGTGCCAGCAGTCCCGAAAGCTCCTACGAGCAGTACTTC
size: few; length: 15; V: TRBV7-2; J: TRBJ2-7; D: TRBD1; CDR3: CASSWTGTGSYEQYF; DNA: TGTGCCAGCAGCTGGACTGGGACAGGTTCCTACGAGCAGTACTTC
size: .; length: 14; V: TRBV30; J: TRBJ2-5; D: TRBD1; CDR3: CAWSVTGWLETQYF; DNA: TGTGCCTGGAGTGTGACAGGGTGGTTGGAGACCCAGTACTTC
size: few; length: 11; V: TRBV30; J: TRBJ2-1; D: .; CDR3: CAWSASREQFF; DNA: TGTGCCTGGAGTGCTAGTCGGGAGCAGTTCTTC
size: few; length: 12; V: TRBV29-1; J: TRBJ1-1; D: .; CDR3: CSVGDIGTEAFF; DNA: TGCAGCGTTGGAGACATCGGCACTGAAGCTTTCTTT
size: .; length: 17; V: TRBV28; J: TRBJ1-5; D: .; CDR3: CASRPPGQEMGNQPQHF; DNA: TGTGCCAGCAGGCCCCCGGGACAAGAAATGGGGAATCAGCCCCAGCATTTT
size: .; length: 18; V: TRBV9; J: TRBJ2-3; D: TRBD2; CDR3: CASSVHGLAAYSTDTQYF; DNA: TGTGCCAGCAGCGTACACGGACTAGCGGCCTATAGCACAGATACGCAGTATTTT
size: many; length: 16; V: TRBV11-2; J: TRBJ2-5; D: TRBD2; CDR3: CASSLAVLAGAETQYF; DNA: TGTGCCAGCAGCTTAGCTGTGCTAGCGGGGGCAGAGACCCAGTACTTC
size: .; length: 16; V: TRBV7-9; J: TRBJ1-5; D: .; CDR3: CASSLDKGRIDQPQHF; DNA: TGTGCCAGCAGCTTAGATAAGGGGCGGATCGATCAGCCCCAGCATTTT
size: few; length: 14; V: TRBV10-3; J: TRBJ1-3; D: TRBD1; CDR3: CAITGTGIGNTIYF; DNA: TGTGCCATCACCGGGACAGGGATTGGAAACACCATATATTTT
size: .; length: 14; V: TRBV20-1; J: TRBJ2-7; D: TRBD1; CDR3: CSAPGQGDTYEQYF; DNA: TGCAGTGCACCCGGACAGGGGGATACCTACGAGCAGTACTTC
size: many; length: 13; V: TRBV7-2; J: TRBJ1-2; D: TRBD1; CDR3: CASSLDRGRGYTF; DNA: TGTGCCAGCAGCTTGGACAGGGGCCGTGGCTACACCTTC
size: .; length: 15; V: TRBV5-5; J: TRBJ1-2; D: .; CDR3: CASSDGPRSGYGYTF; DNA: TGTGCCAGCAGCGATGGTCCCCGCTCTGGCTATGGCTACACCTTC